This T cell receptor beta chain was identified during a study of identical twins. TCRdb fed the 5' RACE reads into MiXCR, producing one record per CDR3 protein. The data contain around 570,000 distinct CDR3 sequences, over 8.5% of them singletons. The CDR3 is 13 amino acids. Looked up from germline, CDR1 is DFQATT and CDR2 is SNEGSKA (reference sequence). V shed 1 base and J 2 bases; nucleotides not matched to a gene: 2. This sample was also put to use in a study of yellow fever vaccine responses in identical twins. That report adds: It has been reported that, in twins, the vaccine T cell response seemed partly convergent and partly personalized.

Sequencing used PBMCs. The origin of this receptor is a woman between 18 and 29 years old in good health. This chain uses TRBV20-1 with TRBJ2-7; 7 nucleotides align to TRBD2. The CDR3 sequence is CSARGGRAYEQYF. The CDR3 DNA is TGCAGTGCTAGAGGGGGGAGGGCCTACGAGCAGTACTTC.